This TCR beta chain was found in a study of T cell changes during pregnancy in multiple sclerosis. The germline V and J ends were trimmed by 4 bases and 0 bases, with 11 bases remaining between them. Germline V gives CDR1 SGDLS, CDR2 YYNGEE. The CDR3 runs 15 residues. The sample holds one count of this clone. Sequencing used immunoSEQ multiplex PCR; TCRdb keeps in-frame clones, though not all of them. The sample contains some 70,000 clones, more than 90% of which appear only once. The source material was peripheral blood, sampled in the second trimester of pregnancy. The receptor was derived from a female donor in good health, enrolled as a control in a pregnancy study. V usage is TRBV9 and J usage is TRBJ1-3; D is ambiguous. The CDR3: CASSLGSASGNTIYF. The DNA for the CDR3 is TGTGCCAGCAGCCTCGGGTCCGCCTCTGGAAACACCATATATTTT.